This T cell receptor (beta chain) is drawn from a study of CD8 T cells in Susac syndrome. V was trimmed by 4 bases and J by 4 bases, leaving 10 bases between them. Germline loops: CDR1 SGHVS, CDR2 FQNEAQ. The CDR3 contains 13 residues. When the RNA was reverse transcribed, random hexamers were used with an input of about 0.5 to 1 ug. Across 54 Vbeta and 13 Jbeta, immunoSEQ multiplex PCR amplified TCR beta CDR3. Via MiXCR, TCRdb re-called the immunoSEQ multiplex PCR reads, giving one row per CDR3 protein. The table shows 250,000 or so distinct CDR3 sequences, with around 93% occurring only once. The study sequenced TCR beta in blood CD8+ and CD4+ T cells. TEMRA cells were FACS-enriched and CD8+ and CD4+ T cells negatively isolated.

The genes are TRBV7-8 and TRBJ1-2, with D possibly being TRBD1 (6 bases). The sequenced sample consisted of CD4+ T cells from PBMCs. The source is a human donor with multiple sclerosis. The CDR3 reads CASSSGTTYGYTF. CDR3 sequence (DNA): TGTGCCAGCAGCTCAGGGACAACCTATGGCTACACCTTC.